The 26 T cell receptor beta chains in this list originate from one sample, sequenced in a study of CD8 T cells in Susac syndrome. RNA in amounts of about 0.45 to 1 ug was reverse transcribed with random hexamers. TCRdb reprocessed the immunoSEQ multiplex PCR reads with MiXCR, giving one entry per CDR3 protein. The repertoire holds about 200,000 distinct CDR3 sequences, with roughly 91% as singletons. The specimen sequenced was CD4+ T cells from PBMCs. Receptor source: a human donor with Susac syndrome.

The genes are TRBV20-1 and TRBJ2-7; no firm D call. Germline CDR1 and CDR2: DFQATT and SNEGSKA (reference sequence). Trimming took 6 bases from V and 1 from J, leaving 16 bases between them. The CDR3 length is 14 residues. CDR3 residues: CSAHRLDGSYEQYF. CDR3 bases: TGCAGTGCACATCGGTTGGACGGTTCCTACGAGCAGTACTTC.

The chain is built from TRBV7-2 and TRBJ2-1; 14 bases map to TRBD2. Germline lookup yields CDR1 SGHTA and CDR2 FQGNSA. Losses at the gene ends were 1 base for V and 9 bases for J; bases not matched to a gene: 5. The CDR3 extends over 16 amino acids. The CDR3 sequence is CASSLGGLAGAGEQFF. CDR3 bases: TGTGCCAGCAGCTTAGGGGGACTAGCGGGGGCGGGTGAGCAGTTCTTC.

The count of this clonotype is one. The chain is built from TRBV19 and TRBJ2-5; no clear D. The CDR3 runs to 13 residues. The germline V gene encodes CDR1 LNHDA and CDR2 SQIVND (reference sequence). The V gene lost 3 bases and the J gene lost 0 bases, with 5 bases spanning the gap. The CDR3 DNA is TGTGCCAGTAGTATGACCAACCAAGAGACCCAGTACTTC. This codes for CASSMTNQETQYF.

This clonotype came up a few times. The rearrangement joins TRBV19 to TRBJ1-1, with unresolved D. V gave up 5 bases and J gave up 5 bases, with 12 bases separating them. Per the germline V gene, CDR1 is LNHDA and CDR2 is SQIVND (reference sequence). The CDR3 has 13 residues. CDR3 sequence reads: CASSFPGGTEAFF. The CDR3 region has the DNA TGTGCCAGTAGTTTCCCCGGAGGGACTGAAGCTTTCTTT.

CDR3 sequence (DNA): TGTGCCACCAGTGATTTCCCTGCTTATACGCAGTATTTT. Amino acid sequence: CATSDFPAYTQYF. V usage is TRBV24-1 and J usage is TRBJ2-3; the D is unclear. The CDR3 totals 13 residues. The V end was cut by 1 base, the J end by 7 bases, with 8 bases between. The germline V gene has CDR1 KGHDR and CDR2 SFDVKD.

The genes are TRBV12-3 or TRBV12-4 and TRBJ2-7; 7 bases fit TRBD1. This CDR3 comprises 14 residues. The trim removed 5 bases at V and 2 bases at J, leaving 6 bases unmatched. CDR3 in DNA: TGTGCCAGCAGTAACCGGGACAGCACCTACGAGCAGTACTTC. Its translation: CASSNRDSTYEQYF.

CDR3 nucleotides: TGTGCCAGCACCATAACGTGGGGGACTAGAGGGTTCAATGAGCAGTTCTTC. Translation: CASTITWGTRGFNEQFF. This rearrangement joins TRBV7-9 to TRBJ2-1; 8 bases align to TRBD2. CDR3 length equals 17 residues. Germline loops: CDR1 SEHNR, CDR2 FQNEAQ (reference sequence). V dropped 7 bases and J dropped 6; count of bases not matched to a gene: 17. Using reference TRBV7-9 and TRBJ2-1 for the parts outside the CDR3, the full variable domain is DTGVSQNPRHKITKRGQNVTFRCDPISEHNRLYWYRQTLGQGPEFLTYFQNEAQLEKSRLLSDRFSAERPKGSFSTLEIQRTEQGDSAMYLCASTITWGTRGFNEQFFGPGTRLTVL.

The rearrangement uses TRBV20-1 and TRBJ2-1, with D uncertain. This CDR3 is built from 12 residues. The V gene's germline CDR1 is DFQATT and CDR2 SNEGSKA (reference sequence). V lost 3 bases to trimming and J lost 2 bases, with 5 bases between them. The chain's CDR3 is CSASSTYNEQFF. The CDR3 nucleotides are TGCAGTGCTAGTTCTACCTACAATGAGCAGTTCTTC.

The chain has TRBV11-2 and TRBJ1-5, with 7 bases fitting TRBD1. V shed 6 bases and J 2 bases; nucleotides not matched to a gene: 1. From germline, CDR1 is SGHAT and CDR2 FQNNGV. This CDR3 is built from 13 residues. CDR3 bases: TGTGCCAGCAGAGGACAGGGCAATCAGCCCCAGCATTTT. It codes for CASRGQGNQPQHF. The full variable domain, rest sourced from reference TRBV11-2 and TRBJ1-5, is EAGVAQSPRYKIIEKRQSVAFWCNPISGHATLYWYQQILGQGPKLLIQFQNNGVVDDSQLPKDRFSAERLKGVDSTLKIQPAKLEDSAVYLCASRGQGNQPQHFGDGTRLSIL.

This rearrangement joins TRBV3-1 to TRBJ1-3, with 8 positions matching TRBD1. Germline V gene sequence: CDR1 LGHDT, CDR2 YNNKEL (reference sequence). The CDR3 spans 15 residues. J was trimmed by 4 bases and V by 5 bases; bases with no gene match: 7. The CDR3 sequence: CASSDRTGRGNTIYF. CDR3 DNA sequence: TGTGCCAGCAGCGATCGGACAGGGAGAGGAAACACCATATATTTT.

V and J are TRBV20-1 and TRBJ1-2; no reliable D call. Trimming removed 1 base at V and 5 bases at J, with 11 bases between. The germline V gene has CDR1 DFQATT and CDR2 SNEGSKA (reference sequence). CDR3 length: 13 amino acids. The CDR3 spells CSARGPPVYGYTF. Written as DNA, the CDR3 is TGCAGTGCTAGAGGTCCGCCGGTTTATGGCTACACCTTC.

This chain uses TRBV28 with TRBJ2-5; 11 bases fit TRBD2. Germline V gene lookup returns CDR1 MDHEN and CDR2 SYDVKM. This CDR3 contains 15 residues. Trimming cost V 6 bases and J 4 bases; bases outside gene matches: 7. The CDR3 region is CASSTSGSVRETQYF. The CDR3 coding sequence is TGTGCCAGCAGCACTAGCGGGAGCGTTCGAGAGACCCAGTACTTC.

The CDR3 here is CASSFLQGDRNTEAFF. The CDR3 DNA is TGCGCCAGCAGCTTCTTACAGGGCGATCGGAACACTGAAGCTTTCTTT. V usage is TRBV5-1 and J usage is TRBJ1-1, with D tentatively TRBD1 (6 bases). The V end lost 2 bases, the J end lost 1 base, and 15 bases lay between the germline ends. The germline V gene has CDR1 SGHRS and CDR2 YFSETQ. The CDR3 sequence is 16 residues long.

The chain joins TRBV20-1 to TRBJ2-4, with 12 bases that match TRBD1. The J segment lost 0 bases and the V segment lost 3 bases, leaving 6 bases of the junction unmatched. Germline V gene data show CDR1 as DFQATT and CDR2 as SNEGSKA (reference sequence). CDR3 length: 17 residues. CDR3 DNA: TGCAGTGCTAGGGGACAGGGGGCGCGATTAGCCAAAAACATTCAGTACTTC. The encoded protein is CSARGQGARLAKNIQYF.

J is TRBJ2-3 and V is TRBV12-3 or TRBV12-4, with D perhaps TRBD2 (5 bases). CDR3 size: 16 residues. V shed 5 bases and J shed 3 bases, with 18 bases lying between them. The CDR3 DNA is TGTGCCAGCAGTCCCGTCTGGGGAGATAGTACAGATACGCAGTATTTT. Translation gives CASSPVWGDSTDTQYF.

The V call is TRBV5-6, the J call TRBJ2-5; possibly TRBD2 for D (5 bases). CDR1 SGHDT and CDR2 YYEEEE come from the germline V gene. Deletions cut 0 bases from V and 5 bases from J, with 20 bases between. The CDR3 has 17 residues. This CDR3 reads CASSLAGREGPWETQYF. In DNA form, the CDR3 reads TGTGCCAGCAGCTTGGCAGGCCGGGAAGGCCCCTGGGAGACCCAGTACTTC.

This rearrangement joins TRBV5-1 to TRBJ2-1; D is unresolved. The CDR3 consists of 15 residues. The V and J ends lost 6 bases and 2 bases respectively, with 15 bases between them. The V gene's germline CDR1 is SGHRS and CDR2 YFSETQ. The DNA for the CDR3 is TGCGCCAGCACCCTTGATCGGGTCGCCTACAATGAGCAGTTCTTC. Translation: CASTLDRVAYNEQFF.

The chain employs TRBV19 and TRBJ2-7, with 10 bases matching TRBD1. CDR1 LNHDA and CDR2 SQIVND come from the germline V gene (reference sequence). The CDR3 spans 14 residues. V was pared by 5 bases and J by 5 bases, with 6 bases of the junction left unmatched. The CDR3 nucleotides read TGTGCCAGTAGTGTTGGACAGGGGGTCCACGAGCAGTACTTC. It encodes CASSVGQGVHEQYF.

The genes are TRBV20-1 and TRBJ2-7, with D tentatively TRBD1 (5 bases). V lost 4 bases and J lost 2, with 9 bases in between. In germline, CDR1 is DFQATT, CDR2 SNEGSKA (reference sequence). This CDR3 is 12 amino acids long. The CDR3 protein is CSATDSTYEQYF. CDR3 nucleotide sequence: TGCAGTGCTACCGACAGTACCTACGAGCAGTACTTC.

In DNA, the CDR3 is TGTGCCAGCAGCCCGACTAGCTCGTACCAAGAGACCCAGTACTTC. Its translation is CASSPTSSYQETQYF. The chain joins TRBV3-1 to TRBJ2-5; 7 bases map to TRBD2. V lost 4 bases to trimming and J lost 0 bases; unmatched junction nucleotides: 5. The CDR3 length is 15 residues. Germline CDR1 is LGHDT and CDR2 is YNNKEL (reference sequence).

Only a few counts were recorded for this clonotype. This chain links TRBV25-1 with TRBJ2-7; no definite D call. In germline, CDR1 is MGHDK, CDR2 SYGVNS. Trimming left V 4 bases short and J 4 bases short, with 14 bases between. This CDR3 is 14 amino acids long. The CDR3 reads CASSVTGLKYEQYF. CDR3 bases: TGTGCCAGCAGTGTCACGGGTCTCAAATACGAGCAGTACTTC.

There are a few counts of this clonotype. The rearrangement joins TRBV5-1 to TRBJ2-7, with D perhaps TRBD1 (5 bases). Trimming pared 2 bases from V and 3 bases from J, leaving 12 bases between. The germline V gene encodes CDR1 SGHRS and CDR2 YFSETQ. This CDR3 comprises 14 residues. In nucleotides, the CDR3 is TGCGCCAGCAGCTTAAGCAGGGCGTTCTACGAGCAGTACTTC. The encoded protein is CASSLSRAFYEQYF. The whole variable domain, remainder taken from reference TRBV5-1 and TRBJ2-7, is KAGVTQTPRYLIKTRGQQVTLSCSPISGHRSVSWYQQTPGQGLQFLFEYFSETQRNKGNFPGRFSGRQFSNSRSEMNVSTLELGDSALYLCASSLSRAFYEQYFGPGTRLTVT.

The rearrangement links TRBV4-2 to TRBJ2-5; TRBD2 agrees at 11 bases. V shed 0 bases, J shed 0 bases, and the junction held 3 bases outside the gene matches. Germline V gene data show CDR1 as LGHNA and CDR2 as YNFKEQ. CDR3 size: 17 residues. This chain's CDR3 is CASSQDTSGGYQETQYF. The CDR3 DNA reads TGTGCCAGCAGCCAAGATACTAGCGGGGGTTACCAAGAGACCCAGTACTTC.

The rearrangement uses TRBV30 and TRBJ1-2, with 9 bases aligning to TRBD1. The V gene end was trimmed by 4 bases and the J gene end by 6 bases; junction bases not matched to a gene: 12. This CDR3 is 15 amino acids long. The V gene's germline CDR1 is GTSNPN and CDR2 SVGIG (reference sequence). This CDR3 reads CAWNRDRVVPNGYTF. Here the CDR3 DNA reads TGTGCCTGGAACCGGGACAGGGTGGTTCCGAATGGCTACACCTTC.

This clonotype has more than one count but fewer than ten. For the CDR3, the DNA is TGCGCCAGCAGCTTGGTGGACGTTATTTACGAGCAGTACTTC. Protein sequence: CASSLVDVIYEQYF. This sequence joins TRBV5-1 and TRBJ2-7; D is ambiguous. This CDR3 is built from 14 residues. Germline V gene data show CDR1 as SGHRS and CDR2 as YFSETQ. Deletions cut 0 bases from V and 4 bases from J, with 11 bases between.

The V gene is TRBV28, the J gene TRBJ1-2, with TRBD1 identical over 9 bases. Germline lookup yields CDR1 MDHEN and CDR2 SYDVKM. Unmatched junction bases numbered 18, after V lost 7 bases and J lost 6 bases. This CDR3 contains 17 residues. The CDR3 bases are TGTGCCAGCATCCCGCCAACCGGGACAGGGCTGTTACATGGCTACACCTTC. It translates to CASIPPTGTGLLHGYTF.